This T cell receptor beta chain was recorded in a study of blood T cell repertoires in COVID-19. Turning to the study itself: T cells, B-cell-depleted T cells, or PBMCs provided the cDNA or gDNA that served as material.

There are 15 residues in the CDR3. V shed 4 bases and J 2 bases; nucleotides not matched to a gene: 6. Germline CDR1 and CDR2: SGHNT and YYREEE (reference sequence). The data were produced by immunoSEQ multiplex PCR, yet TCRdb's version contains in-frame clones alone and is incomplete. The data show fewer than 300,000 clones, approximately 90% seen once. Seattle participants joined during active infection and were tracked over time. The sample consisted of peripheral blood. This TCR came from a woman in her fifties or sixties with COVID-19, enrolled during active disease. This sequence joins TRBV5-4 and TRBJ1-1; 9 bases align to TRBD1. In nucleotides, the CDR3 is TGTGCCAGCAGCCAAGGACAGGGGATCAACACTGAAGCTTTCTTT. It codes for CASSQGQGINTEAFF.